The source of this TCR beta chain is a study of blood T cell repertoires in COVID-19. The overall study: PBMCs, B-cell-depleted T cells, or T cells provided the cDNA or gDNA that made up the material.

Clinical history as reported by participants underpinned cohort assignment. Recovery among Cohort 3 donors was established by two negative PCRs, clearance, or symptom resolution. This table comes from immunoSEQ multiplex PCR, and its TCRdb copy is limited to in-frame clones, with some not included. The table includes 360,000 or so clones, roughly nine tenths detected once. Sequenced: PBMCs or T cells enriched from blood (not recorded which). The source is a woman aged 30 to 39 who had recovered from COVID-19.

The CDR3 loop reads CASRRQASPEAFF. CDR3 nucleotides: TGTGCCAGCAGGAGACAGGCTAGCCCTGAAGCTTTCTTT. The rearrangement links TRBV7-2 to TRBJ1-1; TRBD1 might be the D (6 bases). Germline lookup yields CDR1 SGHTA and CDR2 FQGNSA. The CDR3 contains 13 residues. V gave up 6 bases and J gave up 6 bases, with 14 bases separating them.